This entry lists 14 T cell receptor beta chains sequenced from one sample in a study of metastatic and nonmetastatic thyroid tumors. Using MiXCR, TCRdb reanalyzed the PCR reads. Altogether 15,000 to 20,000 clones are present, approximately 30% being singletons, with the ten largest covering around 12%. The entire patient cohort was treatment-naive prior to thyroid surgery. Sequencing was done on a sample of tumor tissue. Receptors originate from a male donor with papillary thyroid cancer or a benign thyroid nodule (not recorded which). Some clones in this sample may be carry-over from other donors' samples.

This clone ranks as medium-sized (0.01 to 0.1%). The CDR3 loop is CASGSLYEQYF. Written as DNA, the CDR3 is TGTGCCAGCGGATCCCTCTACGAGCAGTACTTC. The rearrangement links TRBV11-2 to TRBJ2-7, with D uncertain. This CDR3 contains 11 residues. The V end was cut by 8 bases, the J end by 3 bases, with 8 bases between. Germline V gene lookup returns CDR1 SGHAT and CDR2 FQNNGV.

About this clone: A much larger clonotype is one base distant, so this may be a read error. This chain joins TRBV20-1 and TRBJ1-5, with D unresolved. Trimming removed 7 bases from V and 3 bases from J, with 10 bases in between. CDR1 DFQATT and CDR2 SNEGSKA come from the germline V gene (reference sequence). This CDR3 contains 12 residues. In DNA, the CDR3 is TGCAGTGGTCGTGTCCCCAATCAGCCCCAGCATTTT. Translating gives CSGRVPNQPQHF.

This clone was observed many times. The V call is TRBV12-3 or TRBV12-4, the J call TRBJ2-2, with TRBD2 matching 9 bases. V was pared by 4 bases and J by 5 bases, with 8 bases of the junction left unmatched. This CDR3 is built from 16 residues. CDR3 amino acids: CASSSAGGRWTGELFF. Here the CDR3 DNA reads TGTGCCAGCAGTTCGGCGGGAGGGAGGTGGACCGGGGAGCTGTTTTTT.

This clone qualifies as medium-sized. CDR3 sequence reads: CASNRGTGTGQPQHF. The DNA for the CDR3 is TGTGCCAGCAACCGGGGGACAGGGACGGGTCAGCCCCAGCATTTT. The rearrangement links TRBV6-2 or TRBV6-3 to TRBJ1-5; 9 bases map to TRBD1. V lost 7 bases, J lost 6 bases, and 10 bases stayed unmatched. The CDR3 has 15 residues. CDR1 and CDR2 from the germline V gene are MNHEY and SVGEGT.

Worth noting for this clone: A much larger clone differs by one base, so this may be a read error. Other DNA sequences in the same sample also yield this CDR3. The chain employs TRBV10-3 and TRBJ2-3, with D perhaps TRBD1 (5 bases). CDR3 length: 13 residues. Germline CDR1 and CDR2: ENHRY and SYGVKD. The CDR3 sequence is CAISQGSTDTQYF. The CDR3 DNA follows: TGTGCCATCAGTCAGGGAAGCACGGATACGCAGTATTTT.

The chain employs TRBV7-2 and TRBJ2-7; weak D call: TRBD2 (6 bases). This CDR3 region has 15 residues. Trimming left V 4 bases short and J 2 bases short, with 15 bases between. Germline CDR1 and CDR2: SGHTA and FQGNSA. Here the CDR3 DNA reads TGTGCCAGCAGCTCCAGAGGTGGAGGGCCCTACGAGCAGTACTTC. Translated, it gives CASSSRGGGPYEQYF.

V and J are TRBV28 and TRBJ1-3, with D maybe TRBD1 (5 bases). Per germline, CDR1 MDHEN and CDR2 SYDVKM. The length of the CDR3 is 16 residues. Trimming pared 7 bases from V and 4 bases from J, leaving 20 bases between. CDR3: CASTAPGAGIGNTIYF. In DNA form, the CDR3 reads TGTGCCAGCACCGCTCCCGGGGCTGGTATCGGAAACACCATATATTTT.

This clone is termed medium-sized (0.01 to 0.1%). The V call is TRBV7-2, the J call TRBJ2-2; 7 positions agree with TRBD2. V shed 1 base and J 15 bases; nucleotides not matched to a gene: 8. CDR1 and CDR2 (germline): SGHTA, FQGNSA. The CDR3 has 13 amino acids. This CDR3 reads CASSLEAAGEVFF. DNA for the CDR3: TGTGCCAGCAGCTTAGAGGCGGCGGGAGAGGTGTTTTTT.

The V gene is TRBV6-2 or TRBV6-3, the J gene TRBJ2-7; 10 bases map to TRBD2. CDR3 length equals 14 residues. With V trimmed by 4 bases and J by 9 bases, 9 bases remained unmatched. Germline loops: CDR1 MNHEY, CDR2 SVGEGT. In DNA, the CDR3 is TGTGCCAGCAGTTTTTCTGGGACTAGCGAGCGGCAGTACTTC. Protein: CASSFSGTSERQYF.

This clone was recorded at least ten times. This sequence joins TRBV7-6 and TRBJ1-5; D is unresolved. The CDR3 spans 13 residues. CDR1 and CDR2 from the germline V gene are SGHVS and FNYEAQ. The V gene lost 3 bases and the J gene lost 4 bases, with 7 bases spanning the gap. CDR3 in DNA: TGTGCCAGCAGCTTTGGCCCGAATCAGCCCCAGCATTTT. Translating it yields CASSFGPNQPQHF.

This clone occurred many times. The rearrangement joins TRBV28 to TRBJ1-2, with D perhaps TRBD1 (6 bases). The CDR3 is 13 amino acids. Germline V gene sequence: CDR1 MDHEN, CDR2 SYDVKM. Trimming cost V 5 bases and J 4 bases, with 11 bases left between them. CDR3 protein: CASSRGGAYGYTF. In DNA, the CDR3 is TGTGCCAGCAGTAGGGGGGGGGCCTATGGCTACACCTTC.

In its sample, this clone ranks as medium-sized. V is TRBV5-1 and J is TRBJ1-2; the D is unclear. Germline V CDR1 and CDR2: SGHRS, YFSETQ. V lost 1 base and J lost 0, with 13 bases in between. The length of the CDR3 is 16 residues. CDR3 nucleotides: TGCGCCAGCAGCTTGATCTTCCCAGCCACTAACTATGGCTACACCTTC. Residues: CASSLIFPATNYGYTF.

On this clone: One end of the junction does not line up with germline, which may come from a read error. The chain joins TRBV5-1 to TRBJ2-3; no firm D call. CDR1 is SGHRS and CDR2 is YFSETQ in the germline V gene. The CDR3 extends over 16 amino acids. CDR3 in amino acids: CAISLIMTLSTDTQYF. The DNA of the CDR3 is TGCGCCATCAGCTTAATAATGACTCTTAGCACAGATACGCAGTATTTT.

The gene calls are TRBV20-1 and TRBJ2-7; 12 bases fit TRBD2. Germline V lookup: CDR1 DFQATT, CDR2 SNEGSKA (reference sequence). V trimming: 3 bases; J trimming: 6 bases; junction bases outside the gene matches: 12. CDR3 length equals 16 residues. The CDR3 protein is CSASPWETSGSGEQYF. In nucleotides, the CDR3 is TGCAGTGCTAGTCCCTGGGAGACTAGCGGGAGCGGCGAGCAGTACTTC.